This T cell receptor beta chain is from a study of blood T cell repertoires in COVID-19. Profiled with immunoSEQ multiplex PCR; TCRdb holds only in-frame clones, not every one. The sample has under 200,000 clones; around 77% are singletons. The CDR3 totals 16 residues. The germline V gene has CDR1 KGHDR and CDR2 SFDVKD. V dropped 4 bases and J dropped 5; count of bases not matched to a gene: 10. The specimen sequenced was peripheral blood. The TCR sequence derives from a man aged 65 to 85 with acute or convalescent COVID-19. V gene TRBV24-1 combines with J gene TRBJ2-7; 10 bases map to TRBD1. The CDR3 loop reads CATSDRGTGVVDEQYF. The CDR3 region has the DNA TGTGCCACCAGTGACCGAGGGACAGGGGTTGTGGACGAGCAGTACTTC.